The next 6 T cell receptor beta chains were all read from a single sample in a study of blood T cell repertoires in COVID-19. Clones were read by immunoSEQ multiplex PCR, and TCRdb kept only the in-frame ones, dropping some. There are about 220,000 clones in the sample; approximately 83% occur only once, and about 3.7% lies in the top ten. The sequenced sample consisted of PBMCs or T cells enriched from blood (not recorded which). All receptors derive from a woman aged 55-69 years who had recovered from COVID-19.

This chain joins TRBV12-3 or TRBV12-4 and TRBJ1-2; D is perhaps TRBD1 (6 bases). The CDR3 sequence is 13 residues long. V was clipped by 8 bases and J by 5 bases, with 15 bases between them. CDR3 amino acids: CASYRVGAYGYTF. For the CDR3, the DNA is TGTGCCAGCTACAGGGTGGGGGCGTATGGCTACACCTTC.

The chain couples TRBV14 to TRBJ2-3; D call uncertain. Per germline, CDR1 SGHDN and CDR2 FVKESK. CDR3 size: 14 residues. Trimming removed 5 bases at V and 0 bases at J, with 9 bases between. The CDR3 DNA sequence: TGTGCCAGCAGCTTGGTACGGAGCACAGATACGCAGTATTTT. This sequence encodes CASSLVRSTDTQYF. Combining the CDR3 with reference TRBV14 and TRBJ2-3 gives the whole variable domain EAGVTQFPSHSVIEKGQTVTLRCDPISGHDNLYWYRRVMGKEIKFLLHFVKESKQDESGMPNNRFLAERTGGTYSTLKVQPAELEDSGVYFCASSLVRSTDTQYFGPGTRLTVL.

The V and J genes are TRBV4-2 and TRBJ2-3; maybe TRBD1 (5 bases). With 4 bases removed from V and 2 bases from J, the gap between germline ends came to 13 bases. From germline, CDR1 is LGHNA and CDR2 YNFKEQ. The length of the CDR3 is 15 residues. The CDR3 bases are TGTGCCAGCAGCCCCTCTGCAGGGAACACAGATACGCAGTATTTT. Translated, it gives CASSPSAGNTDTQYF.

V is TRBV15 and J is TRBJ1-5; 9 bases agree with TRBD1. Germline V gene lookup returns CDR1 LNHNV and CDR2 YYDKDF (reference sequence). V trimming: 6 bases; J trimming: 4 bases; junction bases outside the gene matches: 4. The CDR3 extends over 14 amino acids. DNA for the CDR3: TGTGCCACCAGGAACAGGGGGCCTAATCAGCCCCAGCATTTT. This gives the protein CATRNRGPNQPQHF.

V gene TRBV10-1 combines with J gene TRBJ2-2; 8 nucleotides align to TRBD2. With 1 base clipped from V and 4 bases from J, the junction kept 5 bases outside the gene matches. This CDR3 is built from 16 residues. The germline gives CDR1 WNHNN, CDR2 SYGVQD (reference sequence). The CDR3 region is CASSECAGGVTGELFF. CDR3 nucleotide sequence: TGCGCCAGCAGTGAGTGCGCGGGGGGAGTCACCGGGGAGCTGTTTTTT.

The rearrangement joins TRBV27 to TRBJ1-4, with D possibly matching TRBD1 (5 bases). V shed 5 bases and J shed 5 bases, with 21 bases lying between them. The CDR3 loop spans 17 amino acids. The germline V gene encodes CDR1 MNHEY and CDR2 SMNVEV (reference sequence). CDR3: CASSPRPDTARNEKLFF. The CDR3 coding sequence is TGTGCCAGCAGTCCCCGTCCGGACACCGCCAGAAATGAAAAACTGTTTTTT.